These 4 T cell receptor beta chains originate from one sample sequenced in a study of blood T cell repertoires in COVID-19. Assay used: immunoSEQ multiplex PCR; TCRdb lists only in-frame clones, some missing. The sample lists hundreds of thousands of clones; around 81% were seen once. The sample was peripheral blood. The receptors come from a woman in her forties or fifties with active or convalescent COVID-19.

The chain uses TRBV9 and TRBJ1-3; D is possibly TRBD1 (6 bases). Germline CDR1 reads SGDLS; CDR2 reads YYNGEE. The CDR3 length is 16 residues. V was cut by 1 base and J by 0 bases, with 11 bases left in between. CDR3 coding DNA: TGTGCCAGCAGCGTAAGGGGGGGTCTCTCTGGAAACACCATATATTTT. It yields the protein CASSVRGGLSGNTIYF. Full variable domain (outside the CDR3, taken from reference TRBV9 and TRBJ1-3): DSGVTQTPKHLITATGQRVTLRCSPRSGDLSVYWYQQSLDQGLQFLIQYYNGEERAKGNILERFSAQQFPDLHSELNLSSLELGDSALYFCASSVRGGLSGNTIYFGEGSWLTVV.

The chain has TRBV19 and TRBJ2-3, with 11 bases matching TRBD2. Losses at the gene ends were 5 bases for V and 5 bases for J; bases not matched to a gene: 15. The V gene's germline CDR1 is LNHDA and CDR2 SQIVND (reference sequence). This CDR3 has 18 amino acids. The CDR3 region has the DNA TGTGCCAGTAGTGTTACCGGACTAGCGGGTGTTATCCTAGATACGCAGTATTTT. Translation gives CASSVTGLAGVILDTQYF.

The chain uses TRBV28 and TRBJ1-5, with 8 bases that match TRBD1. CDR1 and CDR2 (germline): MDHEN, SYDVKM. The ends lost 6 bases at V and 4 bases at J; junction bases unmatched: 8. The CDR3 has 15 amino acids. The chain's CDR3 is CASSKAGGKNQPQHF. DNA of the CDR3: TGTGCCAGCAGCAAAGCAGGGGGCAAAAATCAGCCCCAGCATTTT.

The V call is TRBV19, the J call TRBJ2-1; 9 bases line up with TRBD2. Unmatched junction bases numbered 0, after V lost 3 bases and J lost 6 bases. The CDR3 runs 13 residues. Per the germline V gene, CDR1 is LNHDA and CDR2 is SQIVND (reference sequence). CDR3 residues: CASSISGSNEQFF. CDR3 nucleotide sequence: TGTGCCAGTAGTATTAGCGGGAGCAATGAGCAGTTCTTC.